This T cell receptor beta chain was observed in a study of T cell responses to AZD1222 COVID-19 vaccine. General study results and limits: Baseline serostatus was positive in only a handful of AZD1222 recipients. Reportedly, nearly half the spike-specific TCRs target unmutated variant regions. An increase in Spike-specific TCR breadth and depth was observed after two AZD1222 doses.

Concerning this clone: Its antigen is currently unknown.

The CDR3 consists of 18 residues. The V gene's germline CDR1 is MNHEY and CDR2 SMNVEV (reference sequence). With V trimmed by 8 bases and J by 7 bases, 13 bases remained unmatched. Sequenced by immunoSEQ multiplex PCR; TCRdb stores in-frame clones only, minus some. Here the sample spans roughly 67,000 clones, 88% being singletons. The source is an adult in good health. J is TRBJ2-2 and V is TRBV27, with 16 bases that match TRBD2. Sequenced material: peripheral blood, taken on day 0 of AZD1222 vaccination. CDR3 nucleotides: TGTGCCAGCTCCCCCTCGGGACTAGCGGGAGGGCCGAGCGGGGAGCTGTTTTTT. Encoded protein: CASSPSGLAGGPSGELFF.